This T cell receptor (beta chain) is from a study of CD4 T cells in relation to SARS-CoV-2 and coronaviruses. Study-wide background: ViraFEST: approximately nine-day antigen culture of PBMCs, then TCR beta CDR3 sequencing. No peptide or an HIV-1 Nef peptide pool served as negative control.

The germline CDR1 and CDR2 sequences are LGHNA and YSLEER. There are 16 residues in the CDR3. The J segment lost 5 bases and the V segment lost 0 bases, leaving 6 bases of the junction unmatched. Comments on this clone: The antigen remains unidentified.

Before the COVID-19 pandemic, during about 2011-2019, CD4+ T cells were taken from unexposed donors. Isolation of CD4+ T cells took place after 10 days in culture. Profiling relied on immunoSEQ multiplex PCR, and the TCRdb table lists in-frame clones only, not all of them. The table lists under 30,000 clones, around 72% of them singletons. The sample consisted of CD4+ T cells from PBMCs, cultured in vitro. The origin of this receptor is a human donor in good health. The V and J genes are TRBV4-3 and TRBJ2-1; TRBD2 aligns across 8 bases. CDR3 in DNA: TGCGCCAGCAGCCAAGATGGGACTAGGCTCGACAATGAGCAGTTCTTC. Its translation: CASSQDGTRLDNEQFF.